The 25 T cell receptor beta chains given below trace back to one sample, sequenced in a study of cytotoxic CD8 clonotypes in ibrutinib-treated CLL. Sequencing used immunoSEQ multiplex PCR; TCRdb keeps in-frame clones, though not all of them. The repertoire has about 140,000 clones, over 75% of them found once; the top ten carry 7.5% to 8%. This sample comprised PBMCs, obtained after 36 months of ibrutinib treatment. The receptors were sampled from a human donor with chronic lymphocytic leukemia.

The rearrangement uses TRBV2 and TRBJ2-1, with D tentatively TRBD1 (6 bases). The CDR3 runs to 13 residues. V gave up 5 bases and J gave up 3 bases, with 8 bases separating them. CDR1 is SNHLY, CDR2 FYNNEI, per germline. CDR3 DNA sequence: TGTGCCAGCAGTAGGACAGACTACAATGAGCAGTTCTTC. The encoded protein is CASSRTDYNEQFF.

The V call is TRBV29-1, the J call TRBJ1-1; a weak D match, TRBD1 (5 bases). CDR1 and CDR2 (germline): SQVTM, ANQGSEA. V gave up 3 bases and J gave up 1 base, with 9 bases separating them. There are 13 residues in the CDR3. CDR3 coding DNA: TGCAGCGTTGACCCAACAGGGAACACTGAAGCTTTCTTT. It translates to CSVDPTGNTEAFF.

As regards this clone: The sample holds other DNA sequences that translate to the same CDR3. V is TRBV5-4 and J is TRBJ2-5; D is undetermined. The germline V and J ends were trimmed by 4 bases and 5 bases, with 12 bases remaining between them. CDR1 is SGHNT and CDR2 is YYREEE in the germline V gene (reference sequence). This CDR3 spans 13 amino acids. The CDR3 nucleotides are TGTGCCAGCAGCCCACGTTCCCTGGAGACCCAGTACTTC. It yields the protein CASSPRSLETQYF.

The J gene is TRBJ1-1, the V gene TRBV2; maybe TRBD1 (5 bases). The CDR3 extends over 12 amino acids. Germline assignment: CDR1 SNHLY and CDR2 FYNNEI. V lost 7 bases and J 11 bases, leaving 17 bases between the germline ends. The CDR3 sequence is CASNVYRGAAFF. CDR3 in DNA: TGTGCCAGCAACGTATACAGAGGGGCGGCTTTCTTT.

The chain links TRBV7-3 to TRBJ2-1; 14 positions agree with TRBD2. The CDR3 length is 16 residues. Trimming removed 5 bases from V and 9 bases from J; junction bases left unmatched: 9. Germline V gives CDR1 SGHTA, CDR2 FQGTGA. The DNA for the CDR3 is TGTGCCAGCAGCCCCCCGGGACTAGCGGGAGAGAGTGAGCAGTTCTTC. As protein: CASSPPGLAGESEQFF.

The chain couples TRBV7-9 to TRBJ1-4; D is perhaps TRBD1 (6 bases). Germline V CDR1 and CDR2: SEHNR, FQNEAQ (reference sequence). Trimming removed 4 bases from V and 5 bases from J, with 14 bases in between. The CDR3 extends over 15 amino acids. The CDR3 sequence: CASSYSTGGNEKLFF. Here the CDR3 DNA reads TGTGCCAGCAGCTACTCGACAGGAGGAAATGAAAAACTGTTTTTT.

This clone was seen a single time. The chain couples TRBV29-1 to TRBJ1-1, with TRBD1 matching 7 bases. The CDR3 runs 16 residues. The trim removed 5 bases at V and 4 bases at J, leaving 16 bases unmatched. The germline CDR1 and CDR2 sequences are SQVTM and ANQGSEA. The CDR3 region is CSVQKGVGGLLTEAFF. CDR3 in DNA: TGCAGCGTTCAGAAGGGGGTAGGGGGCTTGCTCACTGAAGCTTTCTTT.

The rearrangement joins TRBV4-1 to TRBJ1-2; possible D gene TRBD1, 5 bases. V gave up 1 base and J gave up 4 bases, with 13 bases separating them. From germline, CDR1 is MGHRA and CDR2 YSYEKL. The CDR3 runs 15 residues. CDR3 region: CASSQVGTVIYGYTF. The CDR3 nucleotides are TGCGCCAGCAGCCAAGTCGGGACGGTGATCTATGGCTACACCTTC.

This clone is a singleton in its sample. V usage is TRBV6-4 and J usage is TRBJ1-2; D is uncertain. The CDR3 contains 16 residues. Germline V lookup: CDR1 MRHNA, CDR2 SNTAGT. Trimming stripped 0 bases from V and 1 base from J, with 12 bases between. Here the CDR3 reads CASSDSPEHVNYGYTF. Here the CDR3 DNA reads TGTGCCAGCAGTGACTCGCCCGAACATGTTAACTATGGCTACACCTTC.

The chain employs TRBV4-1 and TRBJ1-2; perhaps TRBD1 as D (5 bases). This CDR3 has 16 residues. V gave up 0 bases and J gave up 7 bases, with 18 bases separating them. The germline gives CDR1 MGHRA, CDR2 YSYEKL. CDR3 region: CASSQETVQADGGYTF. The CDR3 DNA is TGCGCCAGCAGCCAAGAGACGGTACAGGCTGATGGTGGCTACACCTTC.

This chain connects TRBV5-4 to TRBJ2-1; 7 bases agree with TRBD2. This CDR3 is 15 amino acids long. Germline V gene sequence: CDR1 SGHNT, CDR2 YYREEE (reference sequence). V gave up 4 bases and J gave up 0 bases; unmatched junction bases: 4. CDR3 sequence: CASSLSSGSYNEQFF. In nucleotides, the CDR3 is TGTGCCAGCAGCCTCTCTAGCGGCTCCTACAATGAGCAGTTCTTC.

In this sample, this clone is medium-sized. The chain uses TRBV27 and TRBJ2-2; D gene unclear. The CDR3 totals 12 residues. V lost 7 bases, J lost 3 bases, and 6 bases lay in between. The germline CDR1 and CDR2 sequences are MNHEY and SMNVEV (reference sequence). The CDR3 sequence is CASNGYTGELFF. The CDR3 bases are TGTGCCAGCAATGGATACACCGGGGAGCTGTTTTTT.

A few counts support this clone. This chain uses TRBV27 with TRBJ2-5, with D uncertain. CDR1 and CDR2 (germline): MNHEY, SMNVEV (reference sequence). V was trimmed by 5 bases and J by 1 base, leaving 11 bases between them. This CDR3 has 14 residues. The CDR3 sequence: CASSTVWSQETQYF. Written as DNA, the CDR3 is TGTGCCAGCAGTACCGTTTGGTCCCAAGAGACCCAGTACTTC.

The chain links TRBV10-3 to TRBJ2-7; TRBD2 might be the D (7 bases). Trimming shortened V by 6 bases and J by 3 bases, and 15 bases separated the two germline ends. CDR1 and CDR2 from the germline V gene are ENHRY and SYGVKD. The CDR3 spans 14 residues. The CDR3 is CAISHQRGGYEQYF. In nucleotides, the CDR3 is TGTGCCATCAGCCACCAAAGGGGGGGCTACGAGCAGTACTTC.

The chain employs TRBV27 and TRBJ2-7; D is uncertain. From germline, CDR1 is MNHEY and CDR2 SMNVEV (reference sequence). This CDR3 contains 14 residues. V was clipped by 4 bases and J by 0 bases, with 10 bases between them. The CDR3 loop is CASSYQVTSYEQYF. The CDR3 DNA sequence: TGTGCCAGCAGTTATCAGGTTACCTCCTACGAGCAGTACTTC.

The V call is TRBV18, the J call TRBJ1-2, with 7 bases identical to TRBD1. The CDR3 length is 16 residues. Unmatched junction bases numbered 13, after V lost 3 bases and J lost 6 bases. The V gene's germline CDR1 is KGHSH and CDR2 LQKENI. CDR3 sequence: CASSPWAGGSFDGYTF. As DNA, the CDR3 is TGTGCCAGCTCACCGTGGGCAGGGGGTAGTTTTGATGGCTACACCTTC. Looking up the rest from reference TRBV18 and TRBJ1-2 gives the full variable domain: NAGVMQNPRHLVRRRGQEARLRCSPMKGHSHVYWYRQLPEEGLKFMVYLQKENIIDESGMPKERFSAEFPKEGPSILRIQQVVRGDSAAYFCASSPWAGGSFDGYTFGSGTRLTVV.

The rearrangement joins TRBV29-1 to TRBJ2-1, with 8 bases matching TRBD2. The CDR3 totals 14 residues. The V and J ends lost 3 bases and 7 bases, in that order; junction bases with no gene match: 8. Germline CDR1 SQVTM, CDR2 ANQGSEA. This CDR3 is CSVDLAGIGNEQFF. The CDR3 DNA reads TGCAGCGTTGATTTAGCGGGAATCGGGAATGAGCAGTTCTTC.

The V call is TRBV5-6, the J call TRBJ2-1, with D possibly matching TRBD1 (5 bases). The CDR3 sequence is 14 residues long. Trimming took off 4 bases at V and 5 bases at J, with 13 bases between the two ends. CDR1 SGHDT and CDR2 YYEEEE come from the germline V gene. The CDR3 bases are TGTGCCAGCAGCAGGGGTGGCGGCAACAATGAGCAGTTCTTC. It encodes CASSRGGGNNEQFF. The full variable domain, in which reference TRBV5-6 and TRBJ2-1 provide the parts outside the CDR3, is DAGVTQSPTHLIKTRGQQVTLRCSPKSGHDTVSWYQQALGQGPQFIFQYYEEEERQRGNFPDRFSGHQFPNYSSELNVNALLLGDSALYLCASSRGGGNNEQFFGPGTRLTVL.

V and J are TRBV2 and TRBJ2-1, with D possibly TRBD1 on 7 matching bases. This CDR3 has 13 amino acids. V shed 10 bases and J shed 4 bases, with 14 bases lying between them. Looked up from germline, CDR1 is SNHLY and CDR2 is FYNNEI. The CDR3 region has the DNA TGTGCCATCCAGGGGGGTCGATACAATGAGCAGTTCTTC. This translates into CAIQGGRYNEQFF.

This clone was observed once. The chain carries TRBV29-1 and TRBJ2-7; D perhaps matches TRBD2 (6 bases). Trimming shortened V by 4 bases and J by 7 bases, and 14 bases separated the two germline ends. Germline CDR1 is SQVTM and CDR2 is ANQGSEA. The CDR3 runs to 12 residues. The CDR3: CSVGPGVREQYF. CDR3 in DNA: TGCAGCGTTGGGCCGGGAGTTAGGGAGCAGTACTTC.

The chain uses TRBV6-5 and TRBJ2-1; D not resolved. CDR3 length: 12 residues. The V and J ends lost 4 bases and 4 bases respectively, with 5 bases between them. In germline, CDR1 is MNHEY, CDR2 SVGAGI. The CDR3 DNA sequence: TGTGCCAGCAGTTCTTATTACAATGAGCAGTTCTTC. The encoded protein is CASSSYYNEQFF.

The chain combines TRBV5-1 with TRBJ2-2, with 9 bases identical to TRBD1. The germline gives CDR1 SGHRS, CDR2 YFSETQ. The CDR3 has 16 amino acids. After removal of 4 bases from V and 1 base from J, the junction contained 5 bases not matched to a gene. Written as DNA, the CDR3 is TGCGCCAGCAGCCCGGGGACAGGGAGGAACACCGGGGAGCTGTTTTTT. Amino acid sequence: CASSPGTGRNTGELFF.

V gene TRBV6-5 combines with J gene TRBJ2-1, with 13 positions matching TRBD2. In germline, CDR1 is MNHEY, CDR2 SVGAGI. The CDR3 runs to 16 residues. V was clipped by 1 base and J by 9 bases; unmatched bases: 6. The CDR3 region is CASSYLLAGGPGEQFF. The CDR3 region has the DNA TGTGCCAGCAGTTACTTACTAGCGGGAGGGCCAGGTGAGCAGTTCTTC.

This chain links TRBV19 with TRBJ2-1; possibly TRBD2 for D (6 bases). V lost 3 bases to trimming and J lost 4 bases, with 28 bases between them. Germline-derived CDR1 and CDR2 are LNHDA and SQIVND (reference sequence). The CDR3 loop spans 20 amino acids. CDR3 sequence reads: CASSIGRAIPWRGRYNEQFF. CDR3 in DNA: TGTGCCAGTAGTATCGGGCGAGCCATCCCGTGGAGGGGTCGGTACAATGAGCAGTTCTTC. Complete variable domain (other parts from reference TRBV19 and TRBJ2-1): DGGITQSPKYLFRKEGQNVTLSCEQNLNHDAMYWYRQDPGQGLRLIYYSQIVNDFQKGDIAEGYSVSREKKESFPLTVTSAQKNPTAFYLCASSIGRAIPWRGRYNEQFFGPGTRLTVL.

The chain uses TRBV28 and TRBJ2-5; 8 bases are shared with TRBD1. Trimming cost V 4 bases and J 2 bases; bases outside gene matches: 3. Germline values: CDR1 MDHEN, CDR2 SYDVKM. CDR3 size: 14 residues. CDR3 amino acids: CASSSGTGQETQYF. The CDR3 nucleotides read TGTGCCAGCAGTTCGGGGACAGGACAAGAGACCCAGTACTTC.